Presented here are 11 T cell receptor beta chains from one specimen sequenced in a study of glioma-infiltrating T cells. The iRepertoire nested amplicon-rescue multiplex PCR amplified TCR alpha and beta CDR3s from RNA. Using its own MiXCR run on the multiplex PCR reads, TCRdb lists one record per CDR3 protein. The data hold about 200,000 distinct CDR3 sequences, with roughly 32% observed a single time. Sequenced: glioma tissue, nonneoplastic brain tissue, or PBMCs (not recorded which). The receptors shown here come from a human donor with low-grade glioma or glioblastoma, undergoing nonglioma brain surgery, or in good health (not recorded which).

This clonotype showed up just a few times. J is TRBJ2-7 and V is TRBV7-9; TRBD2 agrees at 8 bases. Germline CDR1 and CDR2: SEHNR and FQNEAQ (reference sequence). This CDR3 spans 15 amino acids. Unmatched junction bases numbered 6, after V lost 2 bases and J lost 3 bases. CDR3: CASSLILTSGYEQYF. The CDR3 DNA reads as TGTGCCAGCAGCTTAATTCTCACTAGCGGCTACGAGCAGTACTTC.

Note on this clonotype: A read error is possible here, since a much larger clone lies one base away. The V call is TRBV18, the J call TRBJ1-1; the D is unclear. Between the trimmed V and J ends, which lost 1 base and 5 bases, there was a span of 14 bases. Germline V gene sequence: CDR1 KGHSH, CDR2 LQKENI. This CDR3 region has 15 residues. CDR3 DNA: TGTGCCAGCTCACCACTGATGGGTCTGGGGACTGAAGCTTTCTTT. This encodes CASSPLMGLGTEAFF.

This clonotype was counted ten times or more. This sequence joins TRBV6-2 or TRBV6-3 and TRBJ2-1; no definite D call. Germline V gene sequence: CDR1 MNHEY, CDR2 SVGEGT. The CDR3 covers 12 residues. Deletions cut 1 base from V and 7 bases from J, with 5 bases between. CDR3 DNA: TGTGCCAGCAGTTACTACGCAAATGAGCAGTTCTTC. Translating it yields CASSYYANEQFF.

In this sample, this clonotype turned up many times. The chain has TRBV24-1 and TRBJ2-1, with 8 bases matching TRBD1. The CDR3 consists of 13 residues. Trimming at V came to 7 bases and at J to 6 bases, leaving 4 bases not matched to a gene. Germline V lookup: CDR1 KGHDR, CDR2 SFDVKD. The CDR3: CATRQGVVNEQFF. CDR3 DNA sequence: TGTGCCACCAGACAGGGGGTGGTCAATGAGCAGTTCTTC.

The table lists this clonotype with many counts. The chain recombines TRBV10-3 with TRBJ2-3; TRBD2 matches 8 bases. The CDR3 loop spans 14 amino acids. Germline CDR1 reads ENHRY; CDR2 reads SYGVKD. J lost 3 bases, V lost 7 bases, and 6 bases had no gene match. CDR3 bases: TGTGCCATCACACGGGAGGGGAGGACAGATACGCAGTATTTT. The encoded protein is CAITREGRTDTQYF.

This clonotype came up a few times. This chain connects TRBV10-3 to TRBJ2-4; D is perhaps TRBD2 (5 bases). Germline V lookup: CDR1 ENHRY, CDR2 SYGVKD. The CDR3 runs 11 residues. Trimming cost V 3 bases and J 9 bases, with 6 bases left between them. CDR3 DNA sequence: TGTGCCATCAGTGACGGGGTCATTCAGTACTTC. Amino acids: CAISDGVIQYF.

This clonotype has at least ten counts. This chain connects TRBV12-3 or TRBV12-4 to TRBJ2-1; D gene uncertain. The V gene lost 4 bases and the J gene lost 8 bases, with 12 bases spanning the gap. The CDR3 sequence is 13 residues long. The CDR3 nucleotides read TGTGCCAGCAGTTACGACCCGCCCGATGAGCAGTTCTTC. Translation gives CASSYDPPDEQFF.

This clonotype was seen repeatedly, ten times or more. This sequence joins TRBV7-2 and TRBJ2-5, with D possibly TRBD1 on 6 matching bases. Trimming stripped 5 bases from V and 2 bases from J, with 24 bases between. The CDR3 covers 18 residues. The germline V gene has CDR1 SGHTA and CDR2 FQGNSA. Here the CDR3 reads CASSDRSLGTHLQETQYF. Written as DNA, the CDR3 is TGTGCCAGCAGCGATCGAAGCCTTGGGACACACCTTCAAGAGACCCAGTACTTC.

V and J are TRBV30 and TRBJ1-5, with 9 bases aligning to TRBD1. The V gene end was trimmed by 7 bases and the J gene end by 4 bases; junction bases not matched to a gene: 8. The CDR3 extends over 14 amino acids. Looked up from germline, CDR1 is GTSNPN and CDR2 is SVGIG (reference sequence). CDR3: CALGQGGLNQPQHF. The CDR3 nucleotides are TGTGCCTTGGGACAGGGCGGCTTAAATCAGCCCCAGCATTTT.

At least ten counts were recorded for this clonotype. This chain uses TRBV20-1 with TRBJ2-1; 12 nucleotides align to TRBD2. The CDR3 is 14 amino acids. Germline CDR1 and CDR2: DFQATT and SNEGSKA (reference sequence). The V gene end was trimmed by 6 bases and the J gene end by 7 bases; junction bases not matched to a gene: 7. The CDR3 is CSAALTSGRNEQFF. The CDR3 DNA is TGCAGTGCCGCTCTGACTAGCGGGAGAAATGAGCAGTTCTTC.

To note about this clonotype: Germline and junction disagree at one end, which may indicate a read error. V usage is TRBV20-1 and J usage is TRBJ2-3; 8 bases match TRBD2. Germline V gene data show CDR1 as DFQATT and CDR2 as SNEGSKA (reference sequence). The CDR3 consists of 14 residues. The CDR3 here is CSARTSISIDTQYF. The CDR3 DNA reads TGTAGTGCTAGGACTAGCATTAGCATAGATACGCAGTATTTT.